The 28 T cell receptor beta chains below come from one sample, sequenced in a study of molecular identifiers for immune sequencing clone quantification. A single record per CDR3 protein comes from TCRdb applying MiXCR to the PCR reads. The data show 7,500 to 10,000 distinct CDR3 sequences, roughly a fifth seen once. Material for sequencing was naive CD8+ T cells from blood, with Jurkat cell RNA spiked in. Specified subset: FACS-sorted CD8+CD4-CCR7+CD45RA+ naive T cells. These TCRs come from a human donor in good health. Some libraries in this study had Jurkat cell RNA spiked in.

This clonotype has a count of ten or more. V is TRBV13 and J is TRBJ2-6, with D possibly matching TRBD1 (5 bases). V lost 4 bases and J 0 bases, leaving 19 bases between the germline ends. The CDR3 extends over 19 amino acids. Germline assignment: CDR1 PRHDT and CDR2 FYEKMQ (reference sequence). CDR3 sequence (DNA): TGTGCCAGCAGCTCGCCTCGGATCCGGACACACTCTGGGGCCAACGTCCTGACTTTC. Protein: CASSSPRIRTHSGANVLTF.

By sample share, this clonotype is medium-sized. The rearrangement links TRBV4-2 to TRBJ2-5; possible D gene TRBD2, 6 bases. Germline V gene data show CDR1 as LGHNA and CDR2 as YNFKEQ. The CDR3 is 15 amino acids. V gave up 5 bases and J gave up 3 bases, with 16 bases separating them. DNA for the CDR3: TGTGCCAGCAGCTCGTCCGGGCCGGGGGAAGAGACCCAGTACTTC. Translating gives CASSSSGPGEETQYF.

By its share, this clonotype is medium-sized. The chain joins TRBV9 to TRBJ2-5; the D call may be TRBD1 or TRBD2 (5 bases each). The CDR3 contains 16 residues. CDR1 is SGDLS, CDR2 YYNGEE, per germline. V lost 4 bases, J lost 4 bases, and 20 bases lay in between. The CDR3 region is CASSPLLGAAAETQYF. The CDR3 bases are TGTGCCAGCAGCCCTTTACTCGGGGCGGCTGCAGAGACCCAGTACTTC. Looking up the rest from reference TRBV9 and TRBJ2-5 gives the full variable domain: DSGVTQTPKHLITATGQRVTLRCSPRSGDLSVYWYQQSLDQGLQFLIQYYNGEERAKGNILERFSAQQFPDLHSELNLSSLELGDSALYFCASSPLLGAAAETQYFGPGTRLLVL.

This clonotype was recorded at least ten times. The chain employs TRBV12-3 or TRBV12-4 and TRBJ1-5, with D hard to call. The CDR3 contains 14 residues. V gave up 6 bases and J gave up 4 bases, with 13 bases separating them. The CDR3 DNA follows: TGTGCCAGCAGCCCTGGGGAGACTAATCAGCCCCAGCATTTT. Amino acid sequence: CASSPGETNQPQHF.

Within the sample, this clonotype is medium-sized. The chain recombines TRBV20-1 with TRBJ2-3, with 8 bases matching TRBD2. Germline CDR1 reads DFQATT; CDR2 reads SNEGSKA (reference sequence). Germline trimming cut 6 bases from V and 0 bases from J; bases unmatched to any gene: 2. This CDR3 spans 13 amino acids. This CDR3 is CSAGTSSTDTQYF. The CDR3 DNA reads TGCAGTGCCGGGACTAGTAGCACAGATACGCAGTATTTT.

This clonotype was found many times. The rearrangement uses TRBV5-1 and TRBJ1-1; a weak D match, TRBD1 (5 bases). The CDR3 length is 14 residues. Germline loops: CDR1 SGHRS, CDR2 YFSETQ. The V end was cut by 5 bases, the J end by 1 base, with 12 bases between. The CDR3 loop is CASSGATGNTEAFF. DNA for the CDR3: TGCGCCAGCAGTGGGGCCACGGGGAACACTGAAGCTTTCTTT. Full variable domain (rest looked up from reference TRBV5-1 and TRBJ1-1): KAGVTQTPRYLIKTRGQQVTLSCSPISGHRSVSWYQQTPGQGLQFLFEYFSETQRNKGNFPGRFSGRQFSNSRSEMNVSTLELGDSALYLCASSGATGNTEAFFGQGTRLTVV.

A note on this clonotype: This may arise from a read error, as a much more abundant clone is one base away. CDR3 protein: CASSHRGSGVNVLTF. CDR3 DNA: TGTGCCAGCAGCCACAGGGGTTCTGGGGTCAACGTCCTGACTTTC. V is TRBV11-1 and J is TRBJ2-6; 7 bases align to TRBD1. The CDR3 sequence is 15 residues long. Germline V gene sequence: CDR1 SGHAT, CDR2 FQDESV (reference sequence).

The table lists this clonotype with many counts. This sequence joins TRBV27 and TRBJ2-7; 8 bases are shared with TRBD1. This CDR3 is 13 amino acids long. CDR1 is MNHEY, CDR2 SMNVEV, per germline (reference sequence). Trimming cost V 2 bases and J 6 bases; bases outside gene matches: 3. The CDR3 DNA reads TGTGCCAGCAGTTTAACTGACAGGGGCGAGCAGTACTTC. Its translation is CASSLTDRGEQYF.

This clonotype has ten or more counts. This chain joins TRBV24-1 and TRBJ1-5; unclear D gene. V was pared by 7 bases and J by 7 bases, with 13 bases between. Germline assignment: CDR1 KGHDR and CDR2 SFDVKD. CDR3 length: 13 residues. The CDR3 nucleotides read TGTGCCACCAGGGGCCGGGAGGGACAGCCCCAGCATTTT. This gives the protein CATRGREGQPQHF.

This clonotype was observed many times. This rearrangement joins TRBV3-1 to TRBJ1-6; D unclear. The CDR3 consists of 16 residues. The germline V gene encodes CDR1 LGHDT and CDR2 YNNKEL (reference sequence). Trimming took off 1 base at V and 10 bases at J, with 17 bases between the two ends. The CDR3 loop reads CASSQVQVVGRSPLHF. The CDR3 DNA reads TGTGCCAGCAGCCAAGTGCAGGTGGTAGGGAGGTCACCCCTCCACTTT.

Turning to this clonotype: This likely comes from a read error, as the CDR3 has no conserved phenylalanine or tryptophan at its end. The CDR3 DNA follows: TGTGCCTGGAGTGTCGGCAGCGGGGGGCAGTACCTC. Its protein is CAWSVGSGGQYL. V gene TRBV30 combines with J gene TRBJ2-7; TRBD2 agrees at 8 bases. V trimming: 0 bases; J trimming: 9 bases; junction bases outside the gene matches: 4. The CDR3 runs 12 residues. The V gene's germline CDR1 is GTSNPN and CDR2 SVGIG (reference sequence).

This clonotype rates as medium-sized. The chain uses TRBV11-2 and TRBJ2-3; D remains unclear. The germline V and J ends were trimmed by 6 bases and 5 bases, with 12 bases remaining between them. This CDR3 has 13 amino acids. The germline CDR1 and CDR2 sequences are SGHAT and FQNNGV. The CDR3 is CASSPPFQDTQYF. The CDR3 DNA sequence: TGTGCCAGCAGTCCCCCTTTTCAAGATACGCAGTATTTT. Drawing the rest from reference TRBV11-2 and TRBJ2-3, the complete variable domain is EAGVAQSPRYKIIEKRQSVAFWCNPISGHATLYWYQQILGQGPKLLIQFQNNGVVDDSQLPKDRFSAERLKGVDSTLKIQPAKLEDSAVYLCASSPPFQDTQYFGPGTRLTVL.

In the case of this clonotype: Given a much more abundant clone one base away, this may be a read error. The CDR3: CACRGRESSYNSPLHF. The CDR3 bases are TGTGCCTGCAGGGGCCGCGAGAGCTCCTATAATTCACCCCTCCACTTT. The rearrangement links TRBV27 to TRBJ1-6; weak D call: TRBD1 (6 bases). The CDR3 runs 16 residues. The germline V gene has CDR1 MNHEY and CDR2 SMNVEV (reference sequence).

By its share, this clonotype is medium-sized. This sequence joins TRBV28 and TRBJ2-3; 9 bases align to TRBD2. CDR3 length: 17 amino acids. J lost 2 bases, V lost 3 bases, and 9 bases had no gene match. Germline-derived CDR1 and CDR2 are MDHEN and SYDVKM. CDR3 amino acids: CASSFSFAGGPTDTQYF. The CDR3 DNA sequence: TGTGCCAGCAGTTTTTCATTCGCGGGAGGGCCCACAGATACGCAGTATTTT.

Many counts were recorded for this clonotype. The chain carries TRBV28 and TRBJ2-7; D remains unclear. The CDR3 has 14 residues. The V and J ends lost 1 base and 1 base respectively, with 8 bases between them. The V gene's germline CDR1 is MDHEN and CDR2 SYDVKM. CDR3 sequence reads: CASSLFDPSYEQYF. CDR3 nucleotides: TGTGCCAGCAGTTTATTTGATCCGTCCTACGAGCAGTACTTC.

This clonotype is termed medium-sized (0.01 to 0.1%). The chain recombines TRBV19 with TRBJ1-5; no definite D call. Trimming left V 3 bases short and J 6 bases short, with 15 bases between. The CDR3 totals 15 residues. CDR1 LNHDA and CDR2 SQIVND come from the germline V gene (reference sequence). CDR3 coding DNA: TGTGCCAGTAGTATGGGCGGACGCTTAGTTCAGCCCCAGCATTTT. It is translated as CASSMGGRLVQPQHF.

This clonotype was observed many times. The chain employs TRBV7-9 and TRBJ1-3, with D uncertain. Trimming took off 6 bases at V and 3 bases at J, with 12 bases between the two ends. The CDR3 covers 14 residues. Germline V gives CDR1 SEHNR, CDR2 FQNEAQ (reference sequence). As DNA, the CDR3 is TGTGCCAGCAGGCACCGGACGGGTGGAAACACCATATATTTT. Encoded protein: CASRHRTGGNTIYF. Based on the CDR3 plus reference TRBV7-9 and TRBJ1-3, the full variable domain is DTGVSQNPRHKITKRGQNVTFRCDPISEHNRLYWYRQTLGQGPEFLTYFQNEAQLEKSRLLSDRFSAERPKGSFSTLEIQRTEQGDSAMYLCASRHRTGGNTIYFGEGSWLTVV.

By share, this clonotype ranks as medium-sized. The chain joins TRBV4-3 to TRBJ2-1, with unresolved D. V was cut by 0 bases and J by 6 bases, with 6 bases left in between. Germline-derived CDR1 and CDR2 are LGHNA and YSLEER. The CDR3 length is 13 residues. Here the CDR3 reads CASSQERGNEQFF. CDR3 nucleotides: TGCGCCAGCAGCCAAGAGAGAGGCAATGAGCAGTTCTTC.

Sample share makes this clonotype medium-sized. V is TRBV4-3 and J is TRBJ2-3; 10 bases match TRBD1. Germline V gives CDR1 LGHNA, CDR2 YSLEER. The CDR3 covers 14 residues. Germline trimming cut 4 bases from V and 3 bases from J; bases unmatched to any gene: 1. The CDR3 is CASSPGQGTDTQYF. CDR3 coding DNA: TGCGCCAGCAGCCCGGGACAGGGGACAGATACGCAGTATTTT.

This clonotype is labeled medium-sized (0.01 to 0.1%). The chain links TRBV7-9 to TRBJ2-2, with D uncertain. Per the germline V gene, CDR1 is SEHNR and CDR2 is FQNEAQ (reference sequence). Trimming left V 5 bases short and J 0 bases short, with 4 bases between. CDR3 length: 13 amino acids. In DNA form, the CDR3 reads TGTGCCAGCAGCGCGGCGAACACCGGGGAGCTGTTTTTT. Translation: CASSAANTGELFF. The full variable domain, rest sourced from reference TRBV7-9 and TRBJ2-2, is DTGVSQNPRHKITKRGQNVTFRCDPISEHNRLYWYRQTLGQGPEFLTYFQNEAQLEKSRLLSDRFSAERPKGSFSTLEIQRTEQGDSAMYLCASSAANTGELFFGEGSRLTVL.

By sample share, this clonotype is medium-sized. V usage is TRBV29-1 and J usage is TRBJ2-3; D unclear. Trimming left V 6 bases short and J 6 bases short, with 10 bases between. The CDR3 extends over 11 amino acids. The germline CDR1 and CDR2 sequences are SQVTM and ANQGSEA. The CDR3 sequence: CSVRARDTQYF. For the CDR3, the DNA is TGCAGCGTAAGAGCCCGTGATACGCAGTATTTT.

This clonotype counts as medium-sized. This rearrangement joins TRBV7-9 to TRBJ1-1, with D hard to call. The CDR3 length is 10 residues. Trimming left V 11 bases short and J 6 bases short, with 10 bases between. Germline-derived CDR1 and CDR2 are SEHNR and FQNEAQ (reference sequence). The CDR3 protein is CAGVGPEAFF. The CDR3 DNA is TGTGCCGGAGTTGGCCCTGAAGCTTTCTTT.

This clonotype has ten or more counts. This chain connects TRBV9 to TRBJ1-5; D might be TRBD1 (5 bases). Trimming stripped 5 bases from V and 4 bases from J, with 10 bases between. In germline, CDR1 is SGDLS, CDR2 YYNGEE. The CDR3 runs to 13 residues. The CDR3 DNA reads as TGTGCCAGCAGTGGGGGGGAGAATCAGCCCCAGCATTTT. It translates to CASSGGENQPQHF.

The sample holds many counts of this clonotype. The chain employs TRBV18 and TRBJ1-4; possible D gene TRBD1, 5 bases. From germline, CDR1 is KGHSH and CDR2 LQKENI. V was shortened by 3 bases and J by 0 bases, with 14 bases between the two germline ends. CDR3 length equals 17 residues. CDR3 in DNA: TGTGCCAGCTCACCTCAACTCCGGGGGGCAACTAATGAAAAACTGTTTTTT. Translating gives CASSPQLRGATNEKLFF.

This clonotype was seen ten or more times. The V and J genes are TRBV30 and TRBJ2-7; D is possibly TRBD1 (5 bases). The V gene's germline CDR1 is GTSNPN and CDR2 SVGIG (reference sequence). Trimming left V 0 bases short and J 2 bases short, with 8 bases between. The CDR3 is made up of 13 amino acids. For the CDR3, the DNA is TGTGCCTGGAGTGTAGGACACCCCTACGAGCAGTACTTC. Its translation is CAWSVGHPYEQYF.

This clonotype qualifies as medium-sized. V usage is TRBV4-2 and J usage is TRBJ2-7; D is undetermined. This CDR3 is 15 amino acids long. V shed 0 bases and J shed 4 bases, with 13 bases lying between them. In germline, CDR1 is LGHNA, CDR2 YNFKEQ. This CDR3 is CASSQDRPAEYEQYF. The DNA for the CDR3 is TGTGCCAGCAGCCAAGATCGGCCTGCCGAGTACGAGCAGTACTTC.

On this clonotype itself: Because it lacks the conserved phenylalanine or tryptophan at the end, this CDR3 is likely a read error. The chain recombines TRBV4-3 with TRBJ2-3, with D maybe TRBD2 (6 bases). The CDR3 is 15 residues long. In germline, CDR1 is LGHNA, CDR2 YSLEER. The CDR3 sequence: CASSQDSGTTGTQYS. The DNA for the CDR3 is TGCGCCAGCAGCCAAGATAGCGGAACCACAGGTACGCAGTATTCT.

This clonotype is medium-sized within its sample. In DNA form, the CDR3 reads TGTGCCAGCAGCTTAGAGCAGGGGGCCTCCTACGAGCAGTACTTC. Its translation is CASSLEQGASYEQYF. This sequence joins TRBV7-6 and TRBJ2-7, with 8 bases lining up with TRBD1. From germline, CDR1 is SGHVS and CDR2 FNYEAQ. The CDR3 has 15 residues. Trimming took 1 base from V and 0 from J; bases not matched to a gene: 2.